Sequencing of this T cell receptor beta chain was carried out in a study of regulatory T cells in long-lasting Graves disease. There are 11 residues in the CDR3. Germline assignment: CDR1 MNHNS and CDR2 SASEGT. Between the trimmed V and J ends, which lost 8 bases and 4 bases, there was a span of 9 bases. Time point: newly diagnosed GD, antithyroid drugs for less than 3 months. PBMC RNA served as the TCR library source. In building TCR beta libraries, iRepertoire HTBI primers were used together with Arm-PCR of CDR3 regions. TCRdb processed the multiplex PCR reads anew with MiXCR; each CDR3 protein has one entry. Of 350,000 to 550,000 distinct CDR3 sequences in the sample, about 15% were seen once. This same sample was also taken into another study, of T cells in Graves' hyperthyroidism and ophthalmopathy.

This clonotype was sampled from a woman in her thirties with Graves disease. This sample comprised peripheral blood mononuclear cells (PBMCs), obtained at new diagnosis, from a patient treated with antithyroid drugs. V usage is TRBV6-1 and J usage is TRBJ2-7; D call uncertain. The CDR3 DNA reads TGTGCCAGCTTCAAAACGTACGAGCAGTACTTC. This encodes CASFKTYEQYF.